The 22 T cell receptor beta chains below were found in one sample sequenced in a study of shared clonotypes between healthy human individuals (dated by TCRdb to about 2020). Library prep was done by the immunoSEQ multiplex PCR assay. TCRdb retrieved this table from immuneACCESS and kept in-frame rearrangements only. Not all clones are present; in checked studies, unresolved V genes account for under half, and no reason is known for the remainder. Within this sample are 1 million to 1.2 million clones, with around 77% of them counted one time only. The ten largest clones represent roughly 0.83% of the sample. Sample: memory CD4+ T cells from PBMCs. Sample cell subset or site, as interpreted from the label and publication: CD45RA-negative fraction. Every receptor here comes from a man between 18 and 29 years old in good health. Some clones in this sample may be carry-over from other donors' samples.

The chain employs TRBV7-2 and TRBJ2-4, with D hard to call. Between the trimmed V and J ends, which lost 2 bases and 0 bases, there was a span of 14 bases. This CDR3 comprises 17 residues. Looked up from germline, CDR1 is SGHTA and CDR2 is FQGNSA. DNA for the CDR3: TGTGCCAGCAGCTTAAATGGCGCGAGCCTAGCCAAAAACATTCAGTACTTC. Translated, it gives CASSLNGASLAKNIQYF. Looking up the rest from reference TRBV7-2 and TRBJ2-4 gives the full variable domain: GAGVSQSPSNKVTEKGKDVELRCDPISGHTALYWYRQSLGQGLEFLIYFQGNSAPDKSGLPSDRFSAERTGGSVSTLTIQRTQQEDSAVYLCASSLNGASLAKNIQYFGAGTRLSVL.

The V and J genes are TRBV2 and TRBJ2-1; 12 bases align to TRBD2. Germline V gene lookup returns CDR1 SNHLY and CDR2 FYNNEI. With V trimmed by 4 bases and J by 9 bases, 4 bases remained unmatched. The CDR3 totals 14 residues. CDR3 sequence reads: CASSGPGLAGEQFF. Written as DNA, the CDR3 is TGTGCCAGCAGTGGGCCGGGACTAGCGGGTGAGCAGTTCTTC.

This sequence joins TRBV4-3 and TRBJ2-7; the match to TRBD2 covers 7 bases. The CDR3 contains 13 residues. Germline trimming cut 4 bases from V and 6 bases from J; bases unmatched to any gene: 6. The germline gives CDR1 LGHNA, CDR2 YSLEER. The CDR3 protein is CASSLAGAGEQYF. CDR3 sequence (DNA): TGCGCCAGCAGCCTCGCGGGAGCTGGCGAGCAGTACTTC.

V and J are TRBV27 and TRBJ2-3, with no clear D. Germline CDR1 reads MNHEY; CDR2 reads SMNVEV (reference sequence). The germline V and J ends were trimmed by 2 bases and 1 base, with 4 bases remaining between them. The CDR3 spans 13 residues. The chain's CDR3 is CASSLAGTDTQYF. As DNA, the CDR3 is TGTGCCAGCAGTTTAGCGGGCACAGATACGCAGTATTTT.

The genes are TRBV20-1 and TRBJ2-7; 9 bases map to TRBD2. This CDR3 contains 11 residues. Trimming removed 7 bases from V and 6 bases from J; junction bases left unmatched: 4. From germline, CDR1 is DFQATT and CDR2 SNEGSKA (reference sequence). The CDR3 is CSGGRAGEQYF. The DNA of the CDR3 is TGCAGTGGCGGGAGGGCCGGCGAGCAGTACTTC.

This chain connects TRBV4-2 to TRBJ1-4, with D maybe TRBD1 (6 bases). In germline, CDR1 is LGHNA, CDR2 YNFKEQ. This CDR3 region has 16 residues. V was shortened by 1 base and J by 9 bases, with 18 bases between the two germline ends. CDR3 nucleotide sequence: TGTGCCAGCAGCCAAGTCTCGGCGGACAGAGGGAAAAAACTGTTTTTT. Its protein product is CASSQVSADRGKKLFF.

On this clone: Other DNA sequences in the sample encode the same CDR3. V usage is TRBV28 and J usage is TRBJ1-1, with D unresolved. The CDR3 loop spans 12 amino acids. The germline CDR1 and CDR2 sequences are MDHEN and SYDVKM. V shed 3 bases and J shed 0 bases, with 2 bases lying between them. CDR3 sequence: CASSFMNTEAFF. CDR3 DNA sequence: TGTGCCAGCAGTTTCATGAACACTGAAGCTTTCTTT. The entire variable domain, with the rest obtained from reference TRBV28 and TRBJ1-1, is as follows: DVKVTQSSRYLVKRTGEKVFLECVQDMDHENMFWYRQDPGLGLRLIYFSYDVKMKEKGDIPEGYSVSREKKERFSLILESASTNQTSMYLCASSFMNTEAFFGQGTRLTVV.

The chain employs TRBV11-3 and TRBJ2-7; D may correspond to TRBD1 or TRBD2 (5 bases each). The CDR3 runs to 14 residues. Trimming cost V 3 bases and J 1 base, with 10 bases left between them. CDR1 SGHNT and CDR2 YENEEA come from the germline V gene. DNA for the CDR3: TGTGCCAGCAGCTTGGGGGACGGGTCCTACGAGCAGTACTTC. As protein: CASSLGDGSYEQYF.

The genes are TRBV11-2 and TRBJ2-3, with a tentative D call TRBD2 (6 bases). Germline V gene lookup returns CDR1 SGHAT and CDR2 FQNNGV. This CDR3 has 16 residues. V lost 0 bases and J lost 5, with 15 bases in between. The CDR3 loop is CASSLEGSGEEDTQYF. The CDR3 coding sequence is TGTGCCAGCAGCTTAGAAGGTTCGGGGGAGGAAGATACGCAGTATTTT.

This clone was found a few times. The V and J genes are TRBV7-3 and TRBJ2-5, with 8 bases fitting TRBD1. Per the germline V gene, CDR1 is SGHTA and CDR2 is FQGTGA. J gave up 6 bases and V 4 bases, and 4 bases lay outside the gene matches. The CDR3 is 13 residues long. The CDR3 here is CASSSRQGQTQYF. The CDR3, as DNA: TGTGCCAGCAGCTCCCGACAGGGGCAGACCCAGTACTTC.

The V call is TRBV6-6, the J call TRBJ2-2, with D unclear. The germline V gene has CDR1 MNHNY and CDR2 SVGAGI (reference sequence). The ends were cut back, 2 bases at V and 4 bases at J, with 14 bases in the middle. CDR3 size: 16 residues. CDR3 residues: CASSYVVLTGTGELFF. In nucleotides, the CDR3 is TGTGCCAGCAGTTACGTGGTCCTTACGGGCACCGGGGAGCTGTTTTTT.

A few counts support this clone. Other nucleotide sequences in the sample specify the same CDR3. This chain connects TRBV11-1 to TRBJ1-1; D is unclear. The CDR3 contains 13 residues. Trimming left V 3 bases short and J 1 base short, with 6 bases between. Germline V gene sequence: CDR1 SGHAT, CDR2 FQDESV (reference sequence). The CDR3 region is CASSLGRNTEAFF. The CDR3 DNA follows: TGTGCCAGCAGCTTGGGCCGGAACACTGAAGCTTTCTTT.

This clone occurred a few times. V gene TRBV30 combines with J gene TRBJ1-1; D perhaps matches TRBD1 (5 bases). This CDR3 is 14 amino acids long. The germline V gene encodes CDR1 GTSNPN and CDR2 SVGIG (reference sequence). V lost 2 bases to trimming and J lost 6 bases, with 16 bases between them. The CDR3 spells CAWSLGRRGSEAFF. In DNA form, the CDR3 reads TGTGCCTGGAGTTTGGGACGCCGCGGGTCTGAAGCTTTCTTT.

The V gene is TRBV2, the J gene TRBJ1-5, with 7 bases lining up with TRBD1. Per the germline V gene, CDR1 is SNHLY and CDR2 is FYNNEI. Trimming removed 5 bases from V and 5 bases from J; junction bases left unmatched: 6. The CDR3 sequence is 14 residues long. The CDR3 DNA reads as TGTGCCAGCAGTAGGGGGACAGTGGATCAGCCCCAGCATTTT. It encodes CASSRGTVDQPQHF.

The chain couples TRBV5-4 to TRBJ2-3, with 7 positions matching TRBD2. The CDR3 has 15 residues. J gave up 2 bases and V 5 bases, and 8 bases lay outside the gene matches. Per germline, CDR1 SGHNT and CDR2 YYREEE (reference sequence). The CDR3 DNA sequence: TGTGCCAGCAGTTTTGGGGCGGGAGACACAGATACGCAGTATTTT. As protein: CASSFGAGDTDTQYF.

The chain is built from TRBV6-1 and TRBJ1-5, with 9 bases lining up with TRBD1. Per the germline V gene, CDR1 is MNHNS and CDR2 is SASEGT. The J segment lost 7 bases and the V segment lost 7 bases, leaving 5 bases of the junction unmatched. The CDR3 is 13 amino acids. CDR3 amino acids: CASKGGQGQPQHF. The CDR3 DNA reads TGTGCCAGCAAGGGGGGACAGGGACAGCCCCAGCATTTT.

This chain connects TRBV28 to TRBJ2-7; 9 positions agree with TRBD1. With V trimmed by 2 bases and J by 2 bases, 10 bases remained unmatched. The CDR3 loop spans 17 amino acids. Germline lookup yields CDR1 MDHEN and CDR2 SYDVKM. The CDR3 DNA is TGTGCCAGCAGTTTAAAGCCGAGGACAGGGGTCCCCTACGAGCAGTACTTC. Its protein is CASSLKPRTGVPYEQYF.

This sequence joins TRBV4-1 and TRBJ2-2, with 7 bases aligning to TRBD2. This CDR3 is built from 17 residues. Germline CDR1 reads MGHRA; CDR2 reads YSYEKL. Trimming removed 1 base from V and 1 base from J; junction bases left unmatched: 6. DNA of the CDR3: TGCGCCAGCAGCCAAGGGACTAGGGGTAGGAACACCGGGGAGCTGTTTTTT. The encoded protein is CASSQGTRGRNTGELFF.

This clone was recorded a few times. The sample contains more than one DNA sequence encoding this CDR3. CDR3 DNA: TGTGCCTGGAGCCCGTCTGGACTTAAAAACATTCAGTACTTC. Residues: CAWSPSGLKNIQYF. The chain carries TRBV30 and TRBJ2-4, with D perhaps matching TRBD2 (5 bases). The CDR3 extends over 14 amino acids. Germline CDR1 is GTSNPN and CDR2 is SVGIG (reference sequence). V gave up 3 bases and J gave up 4 bases, with 13 bases separating them.

The CDR3 DNA is TGTGCCAGCAGTGAAGAAGGGACTAGCGGGAGCGAGCAGTACTTC. Its translation is CASSEEGTSGSEQYF. The chain combines TRBV25-1 with TRBJ2-7; the match to TRBD2 covers 14 bases. The CDR3 sequence is 15 residues long. Germline-derived CDR1 and CDR2 are MGHDK and SYGVNS. Unmatched junction bases numbered 3, after V lost 2 bases and J lost 6 bases.

This chain connects TRBV7-3 to TRBJ2-5; the D gene is possibly TRBD1 (5 bases). Trimming took off 3 bases at V and 4 bases at J, with 18 bases between the two ends. In germline, CDR1 is SGHTA, CDR2 FQGTGA. The CDR3 sequence is 16 residues long. As DNA, the CDR3 is TGTGCCAGCAGCTTGCAGGGTCCGGGCACTGTAGAGACCCAGTACTTC. Its translation is CASSLQGPGTVETQYF.

V is TRBV4-2 and J is TRBJ2-1, with 10 bases matching TRBD2. Germline V lookup: CDR1 LGHNA, CDR2 YNFKEQ. The CDR3 loop spans 16 amino acids. The trim removed 0 bases at V and 6 bases at J, leaving 5 bases unmatched. The CDR3 DNA follows: TGTGCCAGCAGCCAAGAGCTAGCGGGAGCATTCAATGAGCAGTTCTTC. Translated: CASSQELAGAFNEQFF.